The rows below give T cell receptor beta chains drawn from one sample of a study of tumor-infiltrating lymphocytes in primary liver carcinoma. TCRdb called the multiplex PCR reads again in MiXCR, with one record for every CDR3 protein. The table shows about 100,000 distinct CDR3 sequences, with around two thirds occurring only once. Sequencing input: liver tumor tissue from sampling region 2. The receptors come from a woman aged 55-70 years with primary liver carcinoma and hepatitis B virus infection. Both conserved end residues are trimmed from each CDR3.

TRBV11-3	ASSLDLWDTENTEELF
TRBV11-1	DSSIRQRAGESH
TRBV12-3/TRBV12-4	ASSLAGRVF
TRBV29-1	SVAGEGNSYNEQF
TRBV6-5	VSSYRGTDYNELF
TRBV11-1	ASGLQVGELL
TRBV11-1	ASSFGDSYEQY
TRBV11-1	ASSFKDTFSGASVLT
TRBV12-3/TRBV12-4	ASSLSQGRTEAF
TRBV12-3/TRBV12-4	ASSFRGSGNTIY
TRBV6-5	ASCYGRNLAGELF
TRBV11-1	ASAHSGPSYRERF
TRBV29-1	SAEPPPALEQF
TRBV4-2	ASNQELAGPTDTRY
TRBV11-2	ASSAGGAVNEQF
TRBV7-9	ASSKLRALRGSGYYNEQF
TRBV6-6	GSSYSTGGGFQPQH
TRBV7-9	ASSVRDTRTDTQY
TRBV28	ASSWGVGWREKLF
TRBV24-1	ATAAAWTGVVEQY
TRBV7-8	ASSRRLAGVTSSYEQY
TRBV20-1	SAIRDSGTQY
TRBV6-6	ASRPGQGMAQH
TRBV28	ANSSPGQAITGANALT
TRBV28	ASSTRTNGRGRLETQY
TRBV29-1	SVRAQWETQY
TRBV11-3	ASSLEPSGKLEHF
TRBV12-3/TRBV12-4	ASTASGAHEQC
TRBV28	AGSKLQGAMAYEQY
TRBV28	ASSPMIGMNTEAF
TRBV6-2/TRBV6-3	ASTYLTGGTGELF
TRBV18	ASSPGEPGTLSNQPQH
TRBV5-4	ASSLFAGTNYGYT
TRBV29-1	SVGELSGTYNEQF
TRBV29-1	SVEEAASCSVIYEQY
TRBV29-1	NVVGQGFSKQY
TRBV29-1	SVEDTGYEEH